These 6 T cell receptor beta chains were all obtained from the same sample, sequenced in a study of cytomegalovirus exposure and HLA in healthy donors (dated by TCRdb to about 2017). Library preparation used the immunoSEQ multiplex PCR assay. Entries here come from immuneACCESS through TCRdb and include only in-frame sequences with V and J called. Some clones fail to appear in such tables; in the studies checked, an unresolved V gene covers under half of the shortfall, and the cause of the remainder is unknown. The sample contains about 160,000 clones, roughly 90% of them found a single time. The top ten clones comprise about 2.2% of the sample. Sequenced input: PBMCs. Receptors were obtained from a woman under 30 in good health and CMV-seronegative.

This clone was picked up a small number of times. This sequence joins TRBV6-4 and TRBJ2-2; 12 bases line up with TRBD2. Germline V gene data show CDR1 as MRHNA and CDR2 as SNTAGT. This CDR3 region has 15 residues. Germline trimming cut 4 bases from V and 3 bases from J; bases unmatched to any gene: 0. CDR3 sequence: CASSGLAGDTGELFF. The CDR3 region has the DNA TGTGCCAGCAGTGGACTAGCGGGAGACACCGGGGAGCTGTTTTTT.

The rearrangement links TRBV7-9 to TRBJ2-7, with D possibly TRBD1 on 5 matching bases. CDR1 is SEHNR and CDR2 is FQNEAQ in the germline V gene (reference sequence). This CDR3 is built from 13 residues. Trimming cost V 4 bases and J 5 bases, with 12 bases left between them. CDR3 residues: CASSSGAIHEQYF. As DNA, the CDR3 is TGTGCCAGCAGCTCTGGGGCCATACACGAGCAGTACTTC.

V gene TRBV7-2 combines with J gene TRBJ2-2, with a tentative D call TRBD1 (7 bases). Germline V gives CDR1 SGHTA, CDR2 FQGNSA. This CDR3 region has 16 residues. V was pared by 5 bases and J by 5 bases, with 18 bases between. The CDR3 loop is CASSLLGAGGTGELFF. The CDR3 coding sequence is TGTGCCAGCAGCCTACTCGGAGCAGGGGGGACCGGGGAGCTGTTTTTT.

This chain uses TRBV6-5 with TRBJ1-1; TRBD1 matches at 9 bases. The CDR3 is made up of 13 amino acids. Germline CDR1 MNHEY, CDR2 SVGAGI. The ends lost 5 bases at V and 12 bases at J; junction bases unmatched: 10. In nucleotides, the CDR3 is TGTGCCAGCAGTCTCCGGGACAGGGATAGAACTTTCTTT. Its protein is CASSLRDRDRTFF.

The chain joins TRBV27 to TRBJ1-5; tentative D call: TRBD1 (6 bases). The CDR3 extends over 14 amino acids. From germline, CDR1 is MNHEY and CDR2 SMNVEV (reference sequence). V shed 5 bases and J shed 3 bases, with 11 bases lying between them. CDR3 sequence: CASSIRGNNQPQHF. CDR3 DNA sequence: TGTGCCAGCAGTATAAGGGGGAACAATCAGCCCCAGCATTTT.

The CDR3 spells CASSFSDTQYF. CDR3 nucleotides: TGTGCCAGCAGCTTCTCAGATACGCAGTATTTT. The chain links TRBV7-2 to TRBJ2-3; D not resolved. The CDR3 has 11 residues. Germline V gene lookup returns CDR1 SGHTA and CDR2 FQGNSA. V lost 3 bases and J lost 4, with 2 bases in between.